The text below deals with one TCR beta chain. This entry belongs to a study of shared clonotypes between healthy human individuals. Study-level information: Participating donors consisted of two women and a few men aged 18 to 49.

Per germline, CDR1 MNHEY and CDR2 SMNVEV (reference sequence). This CDR3 spans 13 amino acids. The V segment lost 8 bases and the J segment 6 bases; nucleotides outside the gene matches: 6. Profiled with immunoSEQ multiplex PCR; TCRdb holds only in-frame clones, not every one. The sample lists about 2.1 million clones; 93% were seen once. As defined, naive CD8 cells were CD45RO-negative and positively selected for CCR7, with terminally differentiated effector memory CD45RA+ cells excluded. The rearrangement uses TRBV27 and TRBJ2-2; 7 bases match TRBD1. The sequencing sample was made of naive CD8+ T cells from PBMCs. The TCR sequence derives from a man aged 18-30 years in good health. Some clones in this sample may be carry-over from other donors' samples. The CDR3 reads CASLDRAAGELFF. The CDR3 DNA sequence: TGTGCCAGCCTTGACAGGGCCGCCGGGGAGCTGTTTTTT.